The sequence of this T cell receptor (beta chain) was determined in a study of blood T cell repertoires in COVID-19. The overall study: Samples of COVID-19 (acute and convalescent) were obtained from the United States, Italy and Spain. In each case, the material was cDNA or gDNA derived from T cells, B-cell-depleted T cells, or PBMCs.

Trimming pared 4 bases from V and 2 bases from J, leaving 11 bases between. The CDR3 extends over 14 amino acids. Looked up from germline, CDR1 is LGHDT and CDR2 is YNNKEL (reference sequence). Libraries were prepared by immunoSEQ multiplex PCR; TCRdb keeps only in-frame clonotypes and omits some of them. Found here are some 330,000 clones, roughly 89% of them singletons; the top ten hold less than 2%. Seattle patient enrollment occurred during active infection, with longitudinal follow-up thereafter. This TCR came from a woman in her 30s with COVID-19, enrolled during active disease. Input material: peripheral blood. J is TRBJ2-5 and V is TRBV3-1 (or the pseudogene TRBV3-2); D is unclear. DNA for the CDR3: TGTGCCAGCAGCCGCGGCACCTTGCAAGAGACCCAGTACTTC. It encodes CASSRGTLQETQYF.